This entry features one T cell receptor (beta chain) sequence. Sequencing was performed with immunoSEQ multiplex PCR; in TCRdb, only in-frame clones are kept and a portion is missing. The sample shows approximately 250,000 clones, approximately 82% of them seen only once. The sample belongs to a study of blood T cell repertoires in COVID-19. Study background: Italy, Spain and the United States were the sources of the convalescent and acute COVID-19 samples. PBMCs, B-cell-depleted T cells, or T cells provided the cDNA or gDNA that made up the material.

The source of this sequence is a man between 35 and 55 years old who had recovered from COVID-19. Source material: peripheral blood.

CDR3 DNA: TGTGCCAGTAGTATATACGGGACAGCGAACAATCAGCCCCAGCATTTT. Its translation: CASSIYGTANNQPQHF. The J gene is TRBJ1-5, the V gene TRBV19; 7 nucleotides align to TRBD1. Germline CDR1 reads LNHDA; CDR2 reads SQIVND (reference sequence). V dropped 2 bases and J dropped 3; count of bases not matched to a gene: 7. This CDR3 has 16 residues.